The 11 T cell receptor beta chains presented below share a single source sample, sequenced in a study of spatial heterogeneity in lung cancer. MiXCR, applied by TCRdb to the 5' RACE reads, yields one record per CDR3 protein. The sample carries 8,500 to 10,000 distinct CDR3 sequences, around 3.9% recorded once. Indicated time point: blood taken at disease recurrence. Unsorted whole RNA samples from tumor, nontumor lung or frozen PBMC were sequenced. Sequencing used PBMCs, obtained at recurrence. The receptor source for this set is a female donor with early-stage non-small cell lung cancer.

This clonotype has ten or more counts. This beta chain represents an off-target read in a library built for alpha chains; its size is of limited meaning. The chain couples TRBV28 to TRBJ2-7, with D perhaps TRBD1 (5 bases). The germline gives CDR1 MDHEN, CDR2 SYDVKM. Trimming shortened V by 4 bases and J by 3 bases, and 10 bases separated the two germline ends. CDR3 size: 13 residues. CDR3 amino acids: CASSSYRSYEQYF. CDR3 nucleotide sequence: TGTGCCAGCAGTTCCTACAGGAGCTACGAGCAGTACTTC.

Relative to its sample, this clonotype is medium-sized. This beta chain is a stray sequence in a library constructed for alpha chains; its clone size is not meaningful. V gene TRBV28 combines with J gene TRBJ1-6; 9 nucleotides line up with TRBD1. The CDR3 is made up of 14 amino acids. The germline V gene has CDR1 MDHEN and CDR2 SYDVKM. After removal of 4 bases from V and 5 bases from J, the junction contained 0 bases not matched to a gene. This CDR3 is CASSWDRDNSPLHF. The CDR3 coding sequence is TGTGCCAGCAGTTGGGACAGGGATAATTCACCCCTCCACTTT.

This clonotype was found many times. In a library made to pick up alpha chains, this beta chain is a stray read with a size that means little. This chain connects TRBV28 to TRBJ1-6; possibly TRBD1 for D (5 bases). This CDR3 spans 15 amino acids. The germline V and J ends were trimmed by 8 bases and 4 bases, with 15 bases remaining between them. Germline V gene sequence: CDR1 MDHEN, CDR2 SYDVKM. In nucleotides, the CDR3 is TGTGCCAGCTGCCCGGGGGGGACTTATAATTCACCCCTCCACTTT. Residues: CASCPGGTYNSPLHF.

A note on this clonotype: This beta chain is a stray sequence in a library constructed for alpha chains; its clone size is not meaningful. The V and J genes are TRBV4-2 and TRBJ2-7; 9 nucleotides align to TRBD2. Trimming took 1 base from V and 6 from J; bases not matched to a gene: 4. Germline V gives CDR1 LGHNA, CDR2 YNFKEQ. The CDR3 sequence is 14 residues long. Here the CDR3 DNA reads TGTGCCAGCAGCCAAGGGCCAGCGGGGGGCGAGCAGTACTTC. As protein: CASSQGPAGGEQYF.

This clonotype has a count of ten or more. The size of this beta chain means little, since it is a stray read in a library made for alpha chains. This chain connects TRBV6-2 or TRBV6-3 to TRBJ2-7; 8 bases map to TRBD2. The V gene's germline CDR1 is MNHEY and CDR2 SVGEGT. Trimming cost V 7 bases and J 4 bases; bases outside gene matches: 9. This CDR3 has 14 residues. This CDR3 reads CASTNGGALYEQYF. The CDR3 DNA reads TGTGCCAGCACTAACGGGGGGGCCCTGTACGAGCAGTACTTC.

At least ten counts were recorded for this clonotype. This beta chain came through as a stray read in a library set up for alpha chains, and its size says little. J is TRBJ2-1 and V is TRBV6-1, with a tentative D call TRBD1 (6 bases). The CDR3 length is 14 residues. V gave up 6 bases and J gave up 5 bases, with 14 bases separating them. CDR1 is MNHNS and CDR2 is SASEGT in the germline V gene. The CDR3 here is CASSEIQGNNEQFF. The DNA of the CDR3 is TGTGCCAGCAGCGAAATTCAGGGGAACAATGAGCAGTTCTTC.

Judged by abundance, this clonotype is medium-sized. A library prepared for alpha chains yielded this beta chain as an off-target read; its size is of little meaning. The V and J genes are TRBV28 and TRBJ1-5; D is perhaps TRBD1 (6 bases). The CDR3 has 17 residues. The germline gives CDR1 MDHEN, CDR2 SYDVKM. Trimming stripped 2 bases from V and 3 bases from J, with 17 bases between. The CDR3 protein is CASSLASGVWDNQPQHF. The CDR3 DNA reads as TGTGCCAGCAGTTTAGCCTCAGGGGTATGGGACAATCAGCCCCAGCATTTT.

The sample holds many counts of this clonotype. With the library built for alpha chains, this beta chain is off target and its frequency is not meaningful. V is TRBV7-6 and J is TRBJ2-5; unclear D gene. CDR1 is SGHVS, CDR2 FNYEAQ, per germline. The CDR3 has 11 amino acids. V was cut by 2 bases and J by 5 bases, with 3 bases left in between. CDR3 protein: CASSLSETQYF. The CDR3 DNA follows: TGTGCCAGCAGCTTATCGGAGACCCAGTACTTC.

Of note for this clonotype: This beta chain is an unintended read in a library built for alpha chains; its size means little. This chain joins TRBV10-3 and TRBJ2-7, with D possibly being TRBD1 or TRBD2 (5 bases each). CDR3 length: 11 residues. V gave up 2 bases and J gave up 8 bases, with 7 bases separating them. CDR1 is ENHRY, CDR2 SYGVKD, per germline. The CDR3: CAISEGGQQYF. The CDR3 DNA reads TGTGCCATCAGTGAGGGGGGACAGCAGTACTTC.

This clonotype was counted many times. The library was built for alpha chains, so this beta chain is an off-target read and its size means little. V is TRBV2 and J is TRBJ2-2; possibly TRBD1 for D (5 bases). This CDR3 region has 12 residues. The V gene's germline CDR1 is SNHLY and CDR2 FYNNEI. With 6 bases removed from V and 5 bases from J, the gap between germline ends came to 7 bases. CDR3 residues: CASRGLTGELFF. DNA of the CDR3: TGTGCCAGCAGGGGGCTAACCGGGGAGCTGTTTTTT.

This clonotype appeared many times. Since the library was made to target alpha chains, this beta chain is a stray read and its abundance is not meaningful. The chain links TRBV12-3 or TRBV12-4 to TRBJ2-7; 8 bases are a match to TRBD1. The ends lost 5 bases at V and 2 bases at J; junction bases unmatched: 8. This CDR3 contains 15 residues. The DNA for the CDR3 is TGTGCCAGCAGTCGTACCGGGACAGGAGCCTACGAGCAGTACTTC. Its translation: CASSRTGTGAYEQYF.